This paragraph reports one T cell receptor beta chain. The record originates from a study of blood T cell repertoires in COVID-19. The V gene's germline CDR1 is SGHTS and CDR2 YDEGEE. V was shortened by 3 bases and J by 7 bases, with 19 bases between the two germline ends. CDR3 length equals 15 residues. Sequenced by immunoSEQ multiplex PCR; TCRdb stores in-frame clones only, minus some. The sample consists of 100,000 or so clones, roughly 80% of them appearing once. Sequenced input: peripheral blood. This sequence joins TRBV5-8 and TRBJ1-2, with D maybe TRBD1 (5 bases). The source is a human donor in a cohort sampled during active COVID-19. The CDR3 sequence is CASSSEWRGAGGYTF. The CDR3 DNA reads TGTGCCAGCAGCTCCGAATGGAGGGGAGCGGGTGGCTACACCTTC.